Each of the 32 T cell receptor delta chains below was sequenced from the same sample in a study of γδ T cells in repeated Plasmodium falciparum infection. TCRdb fed the multiplex PCR reads to CATT. The table has over 45,000 delta-chain clones, 1.5% to 2% seen once; the top ten hold around 8.6%. Gammadelta T cells were flow-sorted from PBMC into Vgamma9/Vdelta2+ and Vdelta2-negative populations for bulk analysis. Sequenced sample: gamma-delta T cells from blood. These TCRs come from a pool of human donors (malaria-infected and uninfected, not separated).

This clone was counted a few times. TCRdb attributes to this sequence the protein of a much larger clone, which differs from the DNA translation at residue 11; a read error is likely, and the protein displayed is translated from the DNA. The chain has TRDV1 and TRDJ1; D unclear. TCRdb carries no J gene annotation; the J gene was assigned here by matching the DNA with germline. V was pared by 2 bases and J by 2 bases, with 24 bases between. CDR1 and CDR2 from the germline V gene are TSWWSYY and QGS. CDR3 length: 19 residues. The CDR3, as DNA: TGTGCTCTTGGGGAAGGGGTCCCACGCGGTTTTGTATGTACCGATAAACTCATCTTT. This gives the protein CALGEGVPRGFVCTDKLIF.

The sample holds a few counts of this clone. The sample has other DNA sequences that encode this CDR3 too. J is TRDJ1 and V is TRAV29/DV5, with TRDD3 identical over 7 bases. TCRdb is silent on the J gene; assignment here came from matching the DNA to germline. The germline gives CDR1 NSMFDY, CDR2 ISSIKDK. V was clipped by 0 bases and J by 5 bases; unmatched bases: 7. This CDR3 comprises 14 residues. The CDR3 loop reads CAASVYWGRDKLIF. The CDR3 nucleotides read TGTGCAGCAAGCGTCTATTGGGGGAGAGATAAACTCATCTTT.

Turning to this clone: This probably arose from a read error, given a far larger clone one base away. This sample also contains other DNA sequences that code for the same CDR3. CDR3 sequence reads: CALGATQFLPVLYTGGYLADKLIF. In DNA form, the CDR3 reads TGTGCTCTTGGGGCTACCCAATTCCTACCGGTCCTTTATACTGGGGGATACCTCGCCGATAAGCTCATCTTT. There is no J gene call, but TRDV1 is given as the V gene; TRDD3, as called in the table, went unchecked against the DNA. Germline values: CDR1 TSWWSYY, CDR2 QGS. The CDR3 sequence is 24 residues long.

Notes on this clone: The TCRdb protein, from a much larger clone, departs from this DNA's translation at residue 5, likely by read error; the protein shown derives from the DNA. The chain is built from TRDV2 and TRDJ1, with 12 positions matching TRDD3. The J gene, not given by TCRdb, was assigned here from a germline match of the nucleotide sequence. Germline CDR1 reads GEAIGNYY; CDR2 reads EKD. This CDR3 is built from 18 residues. Unmatched junction bases numbered 13, after V lost 5 bases and J lost 1 base. CDR3 residues: CACVVLSGGYGSTDKLIF. In nucleotides, the CDR3 is TGTGCCTGTGTCGTGCTCTCTGGGGGATACGGGAGCACCGATAAACTCATCTTT.

This clone was counted many times. A much larger clone is a single base away; this may be a read error. The sample holds other DNA sequences that translate to the same CDR3. The chain carries TRDV1 and TRDJ1; D perhaps matches TRDD3 (6 bases). The CDR3 contains 18 residues. The ends were cut back, 3 bases at V and 0 bases at J, with 20 bases in the middle. Germline CDR1 is TSWWSYY and CDR2 is QGS. CDR3 nucleotides: TGTGCTCTTGGGGACGCCCCAGGAGGGGGACAGTACACCGATAAACTCATCTTT. Encoded protein: CALGDAPGGGQYTDKLIF.

The table lists this clone with a few counts. TCRdb's protein, taken from a much larger clone, differs from this DNA's translation at residue 20, likely owing to a read error; the protein displayed comes from the DNA. The V gene corresponds to TRDV1; no J gene was called; the table calls TRDD3, which could not be checked here. Germline V CDR1 and CDR2: TSWWSYY, QGS. This CDR3 has 22 amino acids. The CDR3 region is CALGVNPPSDDQCGIRTDKPIF. CDR3 DNA: TGTGCTCTTGGTGTAAACCCGCCTTCCGACGACCAATGTGGGATACGCACCGATAAACCCATCTTT.

This clone was seen repeatedly, ten times or more. Just one base apart from a much larger clone, this may be a read error. The same CDR3 is also encoded by other DNA sequences in this sample. The V and J genes are TRDV1 and TRDJ1; 8 bases are a match to TRDD3. Germline V gene data show CDR1 as TSWWSYY and CDR2 as QGS. The CDR3 loop spans 20 amino acids. The CDR3, as DNA: TGTGCTCTTGGGGAGTTACTCTGGGGGACGAGTTTAAAGTACACCGATAAACTAATCTTT. This codes for CALGELLWGTSLKYTDKLIF.

About this clone itself: TCRdb has a much larger clone's protein, which differs at residue 10 from the translation of this DNA, likely because of a read error; what is shown is the protein translated from the DNA. The chain employs TRDV1 and TRDJ1, with 8 bases aligning to TRDD3. In the absence of a J gene in TCRdb, the DNA was matched to germline to assign it here. CDR3 length equals 19 residues. V trimming: 2 bases; J trimming: 1 base; junction bases outside the gene matches: 15. Looked up from germline, CDR1 is TSWWSYY and CDR2 is QGS. The CDR3 region is CALGEGPSVPGDITDKLIF. In DNA form, the CDR3 reads TGTGCTCTTGGGGAAGGGCCTTCGGTACCGGGGGATATCACCGATAAACTCATCTTT.

This clone was detected only a few times. The translation of this DNA and the TCRdb protein of a much larger clone differ at residue 9, probably owing to a read error; the protein shown here is translated from the DNA. CDR3 bases: TGTGCTCTTGGGGAACGGGGCATAAGGACGAGGGAGTACACCGATAAACTCATCTTT. This gives the protein CALGERGIRTREYTDKLIF. The rearrangement joins TRDV1 to TRDJ1, with unresolved D. Assignment of the J gene here rests on matching the DNA to germline, because TCRdb gives none. Between the trimmed V and J ends, which lost 1 base and 0 bases, there was a span of 21 bases. CDR1 and CDR2 (germline): TSWWSYY, QGS. The CDR3 extends over 19 amino acids.

This clone was counted at least ten times. Other DNA sequences in this specimen translate into the identical CDR3. The chain recombines TRDV2 with TRDJ3, with 8 bases identical to TRDD3. Germline CDR1 and CDR2: GEAIGNYY and EKD. With 3 bases clipped from V and 0 bases from J, the junction kept 21 bases outside the gene matches. The CDR3 consists of 23 residues. In DNA form, the CDR3 reads TGTGCCTGTGACCCTATCGGTTTCCCAGAGGGACTGGGGGCCTCCTGGGACACCCGACAGATGTTTTTC. Its protein product is CACDPIGFPEGLGASWDTRQMFF.

Details on this clone: This sequence is one base from a far larger clone and is likely a read error. Additional DNA sequences in this sample encode the identical CDR3. The chain joins TRDV2 to TRDJ1, with 7 positions matching TRDD3. The J gene, left out of TCRdb, was set here by checking the DNA against germline. The germline CDR1 and CDR2 sequences are GEAIGNYY and EKD. The CDR3 covers 15 residues. As DNA, the CDR3 is TGTGCCTGTGACGCTGTTGGGGGAGGGGCCGACAAACTCATCTTT. Translated: CACDAVGGGADKLIF.

Concerning this clone itself: The junction departs from germline at one end; a sequencing error may be responsible. The chain couples TRDV2 to TRDJ1; maybe TRDD1 (6 bases). The CDR3 loop spans 19 amino acids. Per germline, CDR1 GEAIGNYY and CDR2 EKD. The CDR3 bases are TGTGCCTGTGTCACCGTGTCGGACTATGGGAAATACGCCTCCAGGAAACTCATCTTT. Translated, it gives CACVTVSDYGKYASRKLIF.

This clone turned up a few times. One base separates it from a far larger clone, so it is likely a read error. This specimen includes other DNA sequences encoding the same CDR3. The chain recombines TRDV1 with TRDJ1; TRDD3 might be the D (5 bases). Because TCRdb records no J gene, it was assigned here through a match of the DNA to germline. CDR3 length equals 14 residues. Germline-derived CDR1 and CDR2 are TSWWSYY and QGS. The CDR3, as DNA: TGCGCTCTTGGGGACGTTCTGTACACCGATAAACTCATCTTT. Protein sequence: CALGDVLYTDKLIF.

Of note for this clone: A far larger clone lies a single base away; this is likely a read error. The identical CDR3 is also encoded by other nucleotide sequences in the sample. The rearrangement joins TRDV1 to TRDJ1; a weak D match, TRDD2 (6 bases). TCRdb leaves out the J gene; it was filled in here by matching the DNA to germline. Trimming took 5 bases from V and 0 from J, leaving 31 bases between them. Looked up from germline, CDR1 is TSWWSYY and CDR2 is QGS. This CDR3 is 21 amino acids long. CDR3 protein: CALGKGSYGRVRLGYTDKLIF. The CDR3 region has the DNA TGTGCTCTTGGGAAAGGCTCCTACGGGAGGGTACGATTAGGGTACACCGATAAACTCATCTTT.

A few counts support this clone. TCRdb's listed protein matches a much larger clone and diverges from this DNA's translation at residue 7, likely through a read error; the protein shown comes from the DNA. This chain links TRDV1 with TRDJ1; TRDD3 agrees at 8 bases. Trimming removed 1 base from V and 2 bases from J; junction bases left unmatched: 21. This CDR3 is 21 amino acids long. Per the germline V gene, CDR1 is TSWWSYY and CDR2 is QGS. CDR3 sequence reads: CALGEHVAAYWGARWTDKLIF. CDR3 DNA: TGTGCTCTTGGGGAACATGTGGCGGCCTACTGGGGGGCCCGGTGGACCGATAAACTCATCTTT.

This clone showed up just a few times. Translating this DNA gives a protein that differs at residue 6 from the TCRdb one, which belongs to a much larger clone; a read error is likely, and the protein shown is this translation. V and J are TRDV2 and TRDJ1, with 8 bases that match TRDD3. The J gene comes from matching the DNA to germline here; TCRdb lacks it. The V and J ends lost 3 bases and 0 bases, in that order; junction bases with no gene match: 8. The CDR3 loop spans 16 amino acids. From germline, CDR1 is GEAIGNYY and CDR2 EKD. The CDR3 spells CACDSRTGGYTDKLIF. The CDR3 nucleotides are TGTGCCTGTGACTCCCGTACTGGGGGTTACACCGATAAACTCATCTTT.

This clone was recorded many times. The rearrangement uses TRDV2 and TRDJ1; 9 bases align to TRDD3. The CDR3 totals 18 residues. Trimming at V came to 0 bases and at J to 0 bases, leaving 10 bases not matched to a gene. Germline-derived CDR1 and CDR2 are GEAIGNYY and EKD. The CDR3 nucleotides are TGTGCCTGTGACACCGTCGTCCCCTCTGGGGGATACACCGATAAACTCATCTTT. Amino acids: CACDTVVPSGGYTDKLIF.

This clone was counted ten times or more. The protein held in TCRdb is that of a much larger clone and does not match this DNA's translation at residue 14, likely because of a read error; the protein shown is translated from the DNA. This rearrangement joins TRDV1 to TRDJ1; 8 bases agree with TRDD3. The J gene was not available in TCRdb and was assigned here by matching the DNA to germline segments. CDR1 is TSWWSYY, CDR2 QGS, per germline. This CDR3 is built from 19 residues. The J segment lost 4 bases and the V segment lost 3 bases, leaving 19 bases of the junction unmatched. The chain's CDR3 is CALGDGTSPGLGEDDKLIF. The CDR3 coding sequence is TGTGCTCTTGGGGATGGGACCTCTCCTGGGCTGGGGGAGGACGATAAACTCATCTTT.

This clone was seen more than once but under ten times. The amino acid sequence in TCRdb belongs to a much larger clone and departs from this DNA's translation at residue 3, likely a sequencing read error; the sequence shown is translated from the DNA. J is TRDJ1 and V is TRDV1, with TRDD3 matching 12 bases. Because TCRdb records no J gene, it was assigned here through a match of the DNA to germline. The CDR3 is 21 amino acids. Per germline, CDR1 TSWWSYY and CDR2 QGS. The CDR3 is CAFGEFTAVLGDTVVMDKLIF. As DNA, the CDR3 is TGTGCTTTTGGGGAATTCACGGCGGTACTGGGGGATACTGTCGTCATGGATAAACTCATCTTT.

Concerning this clone: TCRdb's listed protein matches a much larger clone and diverges from this DNA's translation at residue 2, likely through a read error; the protein shown comes from the DNA. The gene calls are TRDV1 and TRDJ1; TRDD3 matches 11 bases. Germline V lookup: CDR1 TSWWSYY, CDR2 QGS. This CDR3 spans 22 amino acids. CDR3 region: CSLGEPSYGLLGDICYTDKLIF. The CDR3 nucleotides are TGTTCTCTTGGGGAACCTTCCTACGGTCTACTGGGGGATATTTGCTACACCGATAAACTCATCTTT.

As regards this clone: Translating this DNA gives a protein that differs at residue 14 from the TCRdb one, which belongs to a much larger clone; a read error is likely, and the protein shown is this translation. The J gene is TRDJ1, the V gene TRDV2; TRDD3 matches at 11 bases. The CDR3 is made up of 16 amino acids. Looked up from germline, CDR1 is GEAIGNYY and CDR2 is EKD. The CDR3 region is CACDPLGDTFQDKPIF. The CDR3 region has the DNA TGTGCCTGTGACCCCCTGGGGGATACATTTCAAGATAAACCCATCTTT.

This clone occurred many times. The chain combines TRDV2 with TRDJ1; D is ambiguous. CDR3 length: 15 amino acids. Trimming shortened V by 3 bases and J by 0 bases, and 13 bases separated the two germline ends. Per the germline V gene, CDR1 is GEAIGNYY and CDR2 is EKD. CDR3: CACDRVGWHTDKLIF. The CDR3, as DNA: TGTGCCTGTGACCGGGTGGGCTGGCACACCGATAAACTCATCTTT.

Only a few counts were recorded for this clone. Given a far larger clone just one base away, this is likely a sequencing read error. The sample carries other DNA sequences with the same CDR3. The chain carries TRDV1 and TRDJ1, with TRDD3 identical over 7 bases. TCRdb leaves out the J gene; it was filled in here by matching the DNA to germline. Germline CDR1 TSWWSYY, CDR2 QGS. The CDR3 is 21 residues long. In DNA, the CDR3 is TGTGCTCTTGGGGTTTCGCCTACTCTATCTTACTGGGGATTTTACACTGATAAACTCATCTTT. Protein sequence: CALGVSPTLSYWGFYTDKLIF.

This clone was observed a few times. The protein recorded in TCRdb matches a much larger clone and deviates from this DNA's translation at residue 14, suggesting a read error; the protein here is obtained by translating the DNA. The V gene is TRDV1, the J gene TRDJ1; tentatively, D is TRDD3 (6 bases). TCRdb leaves out the J gene; it was filled in here by matching the DNA to germline. V lost 1 base to trimming and J lost 3 bases, with 24 bases between them. The CDR3 runs to 19 residues. CDR1 is TSWWSYY and CDR2 is QGS in the germline V gene. CDR3 sequence: CALGEPFPLILGRADKLIF. CDR3 in DNA: TGTGCTCTTGGGGAACCTTTTCCCCTCATACTGGGTCGGGCCGATAAACTCATCTTT.

This clone was counted only a few times. For this DNA, TCRdb reports the protein of a much larger clone, which diverges at residue 7, most likely from a read error; the protein presented here is translated directly from the DNA. The chain couples TRDV2 to TRDJ1; D uncertain. Germline V gives CDR1 GEAIGNYY, CDR2 EKD. The ends were cut back, 4 bases at V and 0 bases at J, with 14 bases in the middle. The CDR3 length is 15 residues. This chain's CDR3 is CACEPLEDYTDKLIF. CDR3 DNA: TGTGCCTGTGAGCCTCTGGAGGATTACACCGATAAACTCATCTTT.

This clone has a handful of counts. The protein that TCRdb holds for this DNA derives from a much larger clone and differs from the translated DNA at residue 16, which likely indicates a read error; the protein shown here is translated from the DNA. J gene calling gave no result, while the V gene is TRDV1; the table calls TRDD3, which could not be checked here. Germline CDR1 is TSWWSYY and CDR2 is QGS. This CDR3 comprises 18 residues. In nucleotides, the CDR3 is TGTGCTCTTGGGGAACTCTCCCACCTGGGGGGATACACCGATAAACCCATCTTT. Protein: CALGELSHLGGYTDKPIF.

A note on this clone: The amino acid sequence in TCRdb belongs to a much larger clone and departs from this DNA's translation at residue 6, likely a sequencing read error; the sequence shown is translated from the DNA. The genes are TRDV1 and TRDJ1, with D perhaps matching TRDD3 (6 bases). The J gene comes from matching the DNA to germline here; TCRdb lacks it. Germline loops: CDR1 TSWWSYY, CDR2 QGS. V lost 2 bases, J lost 6 bases, and 22 bases lay in between. The CDR3 runs to 17 residues. CDR3 DNA sequence: TGTGCTCTTGGGGAAGCTCTCCCATTGTACTGGGAGAATAAACTCATCTTT. Protein: CALGEALPLYWENKLIF.

Points on this clone: TCRdb has a much larger clone's protein, which differs at residue 8 from the translation of this DNA, likely because of a read error; what is shown is the protein translated from the DNA. The V call is TRDV3, the J call TRDJ1, with 12 nucleotides matching TRDD3. CDR3 length: 21 residues. V trimming: 3 bases; J trimming: 6 bases; junction bases outside the gene matches: 29. From germline, CDR1 is TVYSNPD and CDR2 GDNSRS (reference sequence). CDR3 sequence: CAFGYFPRWSFWGIRDHKLIF. CDR3 DNA sequence: TGTGCCTTCGGATATTTTCCTAGGTGGAGCTTCTGGGGGATACGGGACCATAAACTCATCTTT.

This clone was recorded at least ten times. This chain links TRDV1 with TRDJ1; perhaps TRDD2 as D (6 bases). The CDR3 is 33 residues long. Germline-derived CDR1 and CDR2 are TSWWSYY and QGS. Trimming shortened V by 2 bases and J by 6 bases, and 70 bases separated the two germline ends. DNA of the CDR3: TGTGCTCTTGGGGAAGATACTATCGAAAACAACTTCGTACCCGTTTACTCCTACGAATCCCAAGCCGTGAAAGGGTTCCCAAGCAATAAACTCATCTTT. This encodes CALGEDTIENNFVPVYSYESQAVKGFPSNKLIF.

This clone was recorded a few times. A far more abundant clone sits one base away, making this likely a read error. Other DNA sequences from this sample encode an identical CDR3 as well. This chain links TRDV1 with TRDJ1, with no clear D. TCRdb carries no J gene annotation; the J gene was assigned here by matching the DNA with germline. This CDR3 contains 18 residues. Germline assignment: CDR1 TSWWSYY and CDR2 QGS. The CDR3, as DNA: TGTGCTCTTGGGGAAACGGGAACGGTCGTACAAAACACTGATAAACTCATCTTT. It specifies CALGETGTVVQNTDKLIF.

This clone occurred a few times. The translation of this DNA and the TCRdb protein of a much larger clone differ at residue 12, probably owing to a read error; the protein shown here is translated from the DNA. This chain joins TRDV1 and TRDJ1; 7 bases agree with TRDD3. TCRdb carries no J gene annotation; the J gene was assigned here by matching the DNA with germline. The germline CDR1 and CDR2 sequences are TSWWSYY and QGS. After removal of 0 bases from V and 7 bases from J, the junction contained 11 bases not matched to a gene. CDR3 size: 16 residues. In nucleotides, the CDR3 is TGTGCTCTTGGGGAACTTATGGGAGGGATACTCGGTAAACTCATCTTT. It specifies CALGELMGGILGKLIF.

This clone was counted between two and nine times. A read error likely explains this, since a far larger clone differs by one base. Other DNA variants within this sample encode the same CDR3. The chain employs TRDV1 and TRDJ1; 8 nucleotides match TRDD3. V gave up 1 base and J gave up 5 bases; unmatched junction bases: 12. Per germline, CDR1 TSWWSYY and CDR2 QGS. The length of the CDR3 is 17 residues. The CDR3 loop reads CALGERPPGDITDKLIF. The CDR3 nucleotides are TGTGCTCTTGGGGAACGGCCTCCGGGGGATATAACAGATAAACTCATCTTT.